A single sample gave rise to the 6 T cell receptor beta chains below, sequenced in a study of control samples from healthy donors and cancer patients. Data came from immunoSEQ multiplex PCR; TCRdb stores just in-frame clones and leaves some out. The table lists more than 110,000 clones, about 85% of them singletons, with roughly 8.4% in the top ten. The sequencing sample was made of blood. These receptors were taken from a woman under 40 in good health.

This chain connects TRBV30 to TRBJ1-2; D call uncertain. Germline V gene sequence: CDR1 GTSNPN, CDR2 SVGIG (reference sequence). The CDR3 runs 12 residues. The V end was cut by 3 bases, the J end by 3 bases, with 8 bases between. CDR3 bases: TGTGCCTGGAGCCACTCCCACTATGGCTACACCTTC. This translates into CAWSHSHYGYTF.

V and J are TRBV25-1 and TRBJ2-7; 14 positions agree with TRBD2. The germline gives CDR1 MGHDK, CDR2 SYGVNS. J lost 3 bases, V lost 1 base, and 2 bases had no gene match. This CDR3 region has 16 residues. CDR3 sequence: CASSEFGTSGSYEQYF. The CDR3 nucleotides read TGTGCCAGCAGTGAATTTGGGACTAGCGGGAGCTACGAGCAGTACTTC.

The V and J genes are TRBV9 and TRBJ2-2, with D possibly matching TRBD2 (6 bases). The CDR3 is made up of 15 amino acids. Germline V CDR1 and CDR2: SGDLS, YYNGEE. V gave up 0 bases and J gave up 2 bases, with 8 bases separating them. As DNA, the CDR3 is TGTGCCAGCAGCGTAGCGGGAGCCAACACCGGGGAGCTGTTTTTT. Encoded protein: CASSVAGANTGELFF.

The chain employs TRBV9 and TRBJ2-3, with 7 bases identical to TRBD2. Trimming removed 5 bases from V and 7 bases from J; junction bases left unmatched: 10. CDR3 length: 14 residues. Germline V CDR1 and CDR2: SGDLS, YYNGEE. CDR3 residues: CASSDLSGAHTQYF. The CDR3 DNA reads TGTGCCAGCAGTGACCTCAGCGGGGCACATACGCAGTATTTT.

The chain joins TRBV29-1 to TRBJ1-2; no definite D call. Trimming removed 6 bases from V and 3 bases from J, with 8 bases in between. The CDR3 runs to 11 residues. Germline CDR1 SQVTM, CDR2 ANQGSEA. The CDR3 DNA reads TGCAGCGTGGGGAGGGACTATGGCTACACCTTC. Encoded protein: CSVGRDYGYTF.

The chain's CDR3 is CASRKQGEVKPQHF. DNA for the CDR3: TGTGCCAGTAGAAAACAGGGGGAGGTGAAGCCCCAGCATTTT. The chain joins TRBV19 to TRBJ1-5; 8 bases fit TRBD1. Germline CDR1 LNHDA, CDR2 SQIVND (reference sequence). The CDR3 spans 14 residues. The V gene end was trimmed by 6 bases and the J gene end by 8 bases; junction bases not matched to a gene: 9. The entire variable domain, with the rest obtained from reference TRBV19 and TRBJ1-5, is as follows: DGGITQSPKYLFRKEGQNVTLSCEQNLNHDAMYWYRQDPGQGLRLIYYSQIVNDFQKGDIAEGYSVSREKKESFPLTVTSAQKNPTAFYLCASRKQGEVKPQHFGDGTRLSIL.